This TCR beta chain was identified during a study of shared clonotypes between healthy human individuals. Details on this clone: Its antigen remains unidentified.

CDR1 is LNHDA, CDR2 SQIVND, per germline (reference sequence). V was shortened by 5 bases and J by 5 bases, with 7 bases between the two germline ends. The CDR3 runs 12 residues. Overall study results and limits: Represented genetic and exposure-history diversity was restricted by having few donors. Apart from blood, nothing was sampled; tissue repertoires likely differ.

Original handling: Without quality scores, immunoSEQ junctional reads could not be filtered like full-length reads. Produced via immunoSEQ multiplex PCR; TCRdb's table is partial and in-frame only. V, J and clone size reflect that table, while D and trimming were determined from the DNA. The table lists 2 million to 2.5 million clones, roughly 93% of them singletons. Sequenced material: naive CD4+ T cells from PBMCs. Subset in this sample: CD45RA+ positively selected. This receptor was taken from a man aged 18 to 30 in good health. Some clones in this sample may be carry-over from other donors' samples. The rearrangement links TRBV19 to TRBJ1-3; D uncertain. DNA for the CDR3: TGTGCCAGTAGTGCGGGGAGAAACACCATATATTTT. Encoded protein: CASSAGRNTIYF.